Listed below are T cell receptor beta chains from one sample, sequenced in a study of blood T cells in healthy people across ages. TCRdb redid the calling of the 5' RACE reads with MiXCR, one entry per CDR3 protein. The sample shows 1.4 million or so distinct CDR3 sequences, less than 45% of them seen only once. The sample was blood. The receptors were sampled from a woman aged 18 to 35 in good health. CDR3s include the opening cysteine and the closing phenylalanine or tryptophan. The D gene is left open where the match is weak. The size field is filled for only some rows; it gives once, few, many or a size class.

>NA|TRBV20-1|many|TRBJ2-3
TGCAGTGCTAGAGAGCATGCGGATACGCAGTATTTT
CSAREHADTQYF
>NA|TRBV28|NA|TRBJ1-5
TGTGCCAGCAACTTGGGCGGGGAAGGGTACCAGCCCCAGCATTTT
CASNLGGEGYQPQHF
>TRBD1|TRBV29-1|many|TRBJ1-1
TGCAGCGGGGGGACAGTGAACACTGAAGCTTTCTTT
CSGGTVNTEAFF
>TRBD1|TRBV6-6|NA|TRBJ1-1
TGTGCCAGCAGTGCCGGGGACAGAAACACTGAAGCTTTCTTT
CASSAGDRNTEAFF
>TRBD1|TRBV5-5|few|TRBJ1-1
TGTGCCAGCAGCTTTACCAGGGGGCCGCGGGTAACTGAAGCTTTCTTT
CASSFTRGPRVTEAFF
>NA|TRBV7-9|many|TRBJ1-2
TGTGCCAGCAGCTTTAGCAGTAACTATGGCTACACCTTC
CASSFSSNYGYTF
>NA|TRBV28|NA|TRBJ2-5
TGTGCCAGCAGTATAGATAGACAGACTCAGAGGGAGACCCAGTACTTC
CASSIDRQTQRETQYF
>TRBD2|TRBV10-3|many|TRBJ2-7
TGTGCCACAATAGCGGGCCCGACCTACGAGCAGTACTTC
CATIAGPTYEQYF
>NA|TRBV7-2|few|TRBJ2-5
TGTGCCAGCAGCTCACGAGCAGGGGAGACCCAGTACTTC
CASSSRAGETQYF
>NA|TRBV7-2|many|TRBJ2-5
TGTGCCAGCAGCTTAACTCAGGGTAAAGAGACCCAGTACTTC
CASSLTQGKETQYF
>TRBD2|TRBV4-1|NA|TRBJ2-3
TGCGCCAGCAGCCAATGGGAGACTAGCGGATCGCTCACAGATACGCAGTATTTT
CASSQWETSGSLTDTQYF
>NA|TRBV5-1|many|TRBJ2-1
TGCGCCAGCAGCTTGATCGCCGACAGATACAATGAGCAGTTCTTC
CASSLIADRYNEQFF
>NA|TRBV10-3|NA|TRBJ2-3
TGTGCCATCAAGGGGCCAGCAGATACGCAGTATTTT
CAIKGPADTQYF
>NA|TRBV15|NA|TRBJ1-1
TGTGCCGCCAGCAGGGGCCACATGAACACTGAAGCTTTCTTT
CAASRGHMNTEAFF
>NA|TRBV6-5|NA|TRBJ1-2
TGTGCCAGCAGTTACTGGGGGGAGAGTAACTATGGCTACACCTTC
CASSYWGESNYGYTF
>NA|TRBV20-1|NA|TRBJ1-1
TGCAGTGCTCAGAGGTCTGGGGAAAAAGCTTTCTTT
CSAQRSGEKAFF
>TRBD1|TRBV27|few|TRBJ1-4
TGTGCCAGCAGTCATGCGGGACAGAATGAAAAACTGTTTTTT
CASSHAGQNEKLFF
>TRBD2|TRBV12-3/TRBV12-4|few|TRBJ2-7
TGTGCCAGCAGGAGGACTAGCGGCCTCTACGAGCAGTACTTC
CASRRTSGLYEQYF
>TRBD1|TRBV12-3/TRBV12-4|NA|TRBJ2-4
TGTGCCAGCAGTTTGGACAGGGCCTCGCAGTACTTC
CASSLDRASQYF
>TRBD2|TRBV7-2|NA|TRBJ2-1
TGTGCCAGCAGCTTCCCCCTGGGGCTAGCGGGGAGCGACAATGAGCAGTTCTTC
CASSFPLGLAGSDNEQFF
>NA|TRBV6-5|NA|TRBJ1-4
TGTGCCAGCAGTACTTTCAGGGGACAACTGTTTTTT
CASSTFRGQLFF
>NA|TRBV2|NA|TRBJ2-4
TGTGCCAGCAGTGAGGCTGTAGCCAAAAACATTCAGTACTTC
CASSEAVAKNIQYF
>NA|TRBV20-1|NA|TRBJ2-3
TGCAGTGCTCGTTGGGACTTTAGCACAGATACGCGGTATTTT
CSARWDFSTDTRYF
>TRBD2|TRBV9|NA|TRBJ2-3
TGTGCCAGCAGCGTAGCGGGACTAGCGGGAAACACAGATACGCAGTATTTT
CASSVAGLAGNTDTQYF
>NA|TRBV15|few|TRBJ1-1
TGTGCCACCAGCAGAGATCGAGGGGTGGGTGAAGCTTTCTTT
CATSRDRGVGEAFF
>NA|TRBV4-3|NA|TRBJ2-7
TGCGCCAACAGCCTCTCAAGGACGGGACCCTACGAGCAGTACTTC
CANSLSRTGPYEQYF
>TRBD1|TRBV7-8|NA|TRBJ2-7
TGTGCCAGCGCGATCCAGGGGGCGCCCCCCTACGAGCAGTACTTC
CASAIQGAPPYEQYF
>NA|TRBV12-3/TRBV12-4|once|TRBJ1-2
TGTGCCAGCAGCCGTAATAGGGTCAACTATGGCTACACCTTC
CASSRNRVNYGYTF
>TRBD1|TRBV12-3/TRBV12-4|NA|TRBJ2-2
TGTGCCAGCAATCGACAGGGGACCAACACCGGGGAGCTGTTTTTT
CASNRQGTNTGELFF
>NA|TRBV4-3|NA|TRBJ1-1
TGCGCCAGCAGCCAAGATCCAAACACCTGGAACACTGAAGCTTTCTTT
CASSQDPNTWNTEAFF
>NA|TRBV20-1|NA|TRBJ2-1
TGCAGTGCCACTGGACTGGACTCCTACAATGAGCAGTTCTTC
CSATGLDSYNEQFF
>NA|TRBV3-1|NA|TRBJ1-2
TGTGCCAGCAGCTCCCCCGGGACATCCTACGGGGGCTACACCTTC
CASSSPGTSYGGYTF
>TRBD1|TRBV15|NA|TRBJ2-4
TGTGCCACCAGTCAAGGGACAGACCTTTTTGAGCAGTACTTC
CATSQGTDLFEQYF
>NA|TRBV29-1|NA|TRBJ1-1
TGCAGCGTTGGACCACTCCTGAACACTGAAGCTTTCTTT
CSVGPLLNTEAFF
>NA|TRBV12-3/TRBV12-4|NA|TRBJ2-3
TGCGCCAGCCGTCGAACTTTAGGTTTCGATGCGCAGTATTTT
CASRRTLGFDAQYF
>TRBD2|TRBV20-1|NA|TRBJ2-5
TGCAGTGCTAGTCACCGGGACTACCCTCCCCATGAGCAGTACTTC
CSASHRDYPPHEQYF
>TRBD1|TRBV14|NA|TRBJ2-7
TGTGCCAGCAGCCAAGATTCATGGACAGGGTCCTACGAGCAGTACTTC
CASSQDSWTGSYEQYF
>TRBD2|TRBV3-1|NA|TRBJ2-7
TGTGCCAGCAGCCAAGATCTGGGGGGGGAAGCCTACGAGCAGTACTTC
CASSQDLGGEAYEQYF
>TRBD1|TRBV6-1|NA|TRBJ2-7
TGTGCCAGCATTGCAACAGGGGCCTACGAGCAGTACTTC
CASIATGAYEQYF
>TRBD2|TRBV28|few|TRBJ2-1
TGTGCCAGCAGTTTAATTGTAGCGGGAGATGGGGATGAGCAGTTCTTC
CASSLIVAGDGDEQFF